What follows are 10 T cell receptor beta chains derived from one specimen sequenced in a study. TCRdb fed the 5' RACE reads into MiXCR, producing one record per CDR3 protein. The sample has around 29,000 distinct CDR3 sequences, approximately 24% seen once. Sequenced input: naive CD4+ T cells sorted from a lymph node. The subset denotes: naive CD4+ T cells, CD4+CD45RA+CD25-. These receptors were collected from a female donor with breast cancer.

This clonotype turned up a few times. V and J are TRBV7-2 and TRBJ2-1; 9 nucleotides match TRBD1. Trimming took 1 base from V and 10 from J; bases not matched to a gene: 5. Germline values: CDR1 SGHTA, CDR2 FQGNSA. This CDR3 has 14 amino acids. The CDR3 nucleotides read TGTGCCAGCAGCTTAGGCCACAGGGGGCAGGAGCAGTTCTTC. It translates to CASSLGHRGQEQFF. Together with reference TRBV7-2 and TRBJ2-1, the CDR3 gives the full variable domain: GAGVSQSPSNKVTEKGKDVELRCDPISGHTALYWYRQSLGQGLEFLIYFQGNSAPDKSGLPSDRFSAERTGGSVSTLTIQRTQQEDSAVYLCASSLGHRGQEQFFGPGTRLTVL.

CDR3 DNA sequence: TGCGCCAGCAAGGTGGGACTAAACACCGGGGAGCTGTTTTTT. It yields the protein CASKVGLNTGELFF. This sequence joins TRBV5-1 and TRBJ2-2, with 7 bases that match TRBD2. V trimming: 6 bases; J trimming: 2 bases; junction bases outside the gene matches: 4. The CDR3 runs 14 residues. Per the germline V gene, CDR1 is SGHRS and CDR2 is YFSETQ.

This clonotype was picked up a small number of times. The chain links TRBV5-1 to TRBJ1-4; 10 positions match TRBD1. The CDR3 totals 16 residues. Germline-derived CDR1 and CDR2 are SGHRS and YFSETQ. The J segment lost 0 bases and the V segment lost 2 bases, leaving 1 base of the junction unmatched. The CDR3 protein is CASSFGQGATNEKLFF. In DNA form, the CDR3 reads TGCGCCAGCAGCTTCGGACAGGGGGCAACTAATGAAAAACTGTTTTTT.

As to this clonotype: A read error may be the cause here, since a much bigger clone is one base away. This rearrangement joins TRBV29-1 to TRBJ2-7; D perhaps matches TRBD1 (6 bases). CDR1 SQVTM and CDR2 ANQGSEA come from the germline V gene. The V gene lost 6 bases and the J gene lost 8 bases, with 17 bases spanning the gap. The CDR3 runs to 12 residues. The CDR3 region is CSVGVVGQKQYF. CDR3 sequence (DNA): TGCAGCGTGGGCGTAGTTGGACAGAAGCAGTACTTC.

This clonotype was detected many times. The chain links TRBV7-3 to TRBJ2-1; the D is unclear. Germline CDR1 reads SGHTA; CDR2 reads FQGTGA. This CDR3 comprises 15 residues. The V end lost 1 base, the J end lost 5 bases, and 12 bases lay between the germline ends. Here the CDR3 DNA reads TGTGCCAGCAGCTTAATGGCGTACCGGGACAATGAGCAGTTCTTC. It translates to CASSLMAYRDNEQFF. The whole variable domain, remainder taken from reference TRBV7-3 and TRBJ2-1, is GAGVSQTPSNKVTEKGKYVELRCDPISGHTALYWYRQSLGQGPEFLIYFQGTGAADDSGLPNDRFFAVRPEGSVSTLKIQRTERGDSAVYLCASSLMAYRDNEQFFGPGTRLTVL.

V and J are TRBV4-3 and TRBJ2-7, with D possibly matching TRBD1 (5 bases). The V end lost 0 bases, the J end lost 2 bases, and 8 bases lay between the germline ends. Germline CDR1 and CDR2: LGHNA and YSLEER. The CDR3 loop spans 14 amino acids. CDR3: CASSQDRATYEQYF. For the CDR3, the DNA is TGCGCCAGCAGCCAAGACAGGGCGACCTACGAGCAGTACTTC.

The chain carries TRBV4-1 and TRBJ2-3; possibly TRBD1 for D (7 bases). V was shortened by 2 bases and J by 5 bases, with 20 bases between the two germline ends. The germline V gene encodes CDR1 MGHRA and CDR2 YSYEKL. The CDR3 loop spans 17 amino acids. The CDR3 sequence is CASSQTQGRDAQDTQYF. In DNA form, the CDR3 reads TGCGCCAGCAGCCAAACACAGGGGCGGGACGCCCAAGATACGCAGTATTTT.

This clonotype was detected a few times. The chain joins TRBV3-1 to TRBJ1-5; D is uncertain. The germline gives CDR1 LGHDT, CDR2 YNNKEL (reference sequence). Trimming left V 4 bases short and J 7 bases short, with 11 bases between. The CDR3 covers 13 residues. Written as DNA, the CDR3 is TGTGCCAGCAGCCCGCAGAGAGGACAGCCCCAGCATTTT. Translated, it gives CASSPQRGQPQHF. Full variable domain (rest looked up from reference TRBV3-1 and TRBJ1-5): DTAVSQTPKYLVTQMGNDKSIKCEQNLGHDTMYWYKQDSKKFLKIMFSYNNKELIINETVPNRFSPKSPDKAHLNLHINSLELGDSAVYFCASSPQRGQPQHFGDGTRLSIL.

V is TRBV15 and J is TRBJ2-1, with TRBD2 matching over 16 bases. This CDR3 comprises 22 residues. Germline values: CDR1 LNHNV, CDR2 YYDKDF (reference sequence). Losses at the gene ends were 1 base for V and 3 bases for J; bases not matched to a gene: 15. The CDR3 reads CATSRARTEPGLAGGDYNEQFF. CDR3 DNA: TGTGCCACCAGCAGAGCCCGGACGGAACCGGGACTAGCGGGAGGGGACTACAATGAGCAGTTCTTC. The full variable domain, rest sourced from reference TRBV15 and TRBJ2-1, is DAMVIQNPRYQVTQFGKPVTLSCSQTLNHNVMYWYQQKSSQAPKLLFHYYDKDFNNEADTPDNFQSRRPNTSFCFLDIRSPGLGDTAMYLCATSRARTEPGLAGGDYNEQFFGPGTRLTVL.

V gene TRBV9 combines with J gene TRBJ2-1; 7 nucleotides agree with TRBD1. The ends lost 3 bases at V and 4 bases at J; junction bases unmatched: 7. CDR1 and CDR2 from the germline V gene are SGDLS and YYNGEE. The CDR3 covers 15 residues. This CDR3 is CASSGQGDSYNEQFF. The DNA for the CDR3 is TGTGCCAGCAGCGGACAGGGCGACTCTTACAATGAGCAGTTCTTC.